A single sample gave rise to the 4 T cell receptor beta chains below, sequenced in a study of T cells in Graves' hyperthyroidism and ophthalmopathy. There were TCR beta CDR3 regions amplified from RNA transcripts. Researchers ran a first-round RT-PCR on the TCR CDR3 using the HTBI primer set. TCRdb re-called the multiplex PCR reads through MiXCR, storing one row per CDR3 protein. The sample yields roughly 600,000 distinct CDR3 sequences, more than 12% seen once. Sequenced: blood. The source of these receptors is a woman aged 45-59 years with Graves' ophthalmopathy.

The CDR3 sequence: CASSLRRSFSYNEQFF. In DNA form, the CDR3 reads TGCGCCAGCAGCTTGCGGAGGTCCTTCTCCTACAATGAGCAGTTCTTC. The V and J genes are TRBV5-1 and TRBJ2-1, with D maybe TRBD2 (5 bases). Germline V gene data show CDR1 as SGHRS and CDR2 as YFSETQ. This CDR3 spans 16 amino acids. The V gene lost 1 base and the J gene lost 0 bases, with 11 bases spanning the gap.

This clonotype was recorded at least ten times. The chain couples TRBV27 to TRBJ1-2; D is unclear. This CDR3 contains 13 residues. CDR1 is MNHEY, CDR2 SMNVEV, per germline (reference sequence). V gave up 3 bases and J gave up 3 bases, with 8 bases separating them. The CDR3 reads CASSFRSYYGYTF. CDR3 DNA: TGTGCCAGCAGTTTCCGGTCGTACTATGGCTACACCTTC.

CDR3: CASSVTLTDTQYF. The CDR3 nucleotides are TGTGCCAGCAGCGTCACATTGACAGATACGCAGTATTTT. The chain uses TRBV9 and TRBJ2-3; D ambiguous. The CDR3 contains 13 residues. V gave up 2 bases and J gave up 3 bases, with 7 bases separating them. Germline assignment: CDR1 SGDLS and CDR2 YYNGEE.

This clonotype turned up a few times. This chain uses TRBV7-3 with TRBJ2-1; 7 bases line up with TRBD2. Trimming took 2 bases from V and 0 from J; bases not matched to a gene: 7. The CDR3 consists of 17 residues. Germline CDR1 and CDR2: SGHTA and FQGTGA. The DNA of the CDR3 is TGTGCCAGCAGCTTATTTCCTAGCGGAAGCTCCTACAATGAGCAGTTCTTC. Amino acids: CASSLFPSGSSYNEQFF.